These T cell receptor beta chains were read from a single sample in a study of human T cells and chemical hapten exposure. TCRdb re-analysed the RACE reads in MiXCR, keeping a single row per CDR3 protein. The sample shows about 380,000 distinct CDR3 sequences, roughly 5.3% of them seen only once. The specimen comprised whole blood, sampled in connection with sensitization to the hapten diphenylcyclopropenone (DPC). Every receptor here comes from a woman between 50 and 59 years old with alopecia areata. Some clones in this sample may be carry-over from other donors' samples. Both conserved end residues are part of each CDR3. The order of the fields is J gene, D gene, clone size, V gene, CDR3 protein, CDR3 DNA. A D gene is named only where the DNA matches it firmly. Clone sizes are given selectively: once, few, many, or a class where the clone is expanded.

J gene: TRBJ1-1
D gene: NA
clone size: many
V gene: TRBV28
CDR3 protein: CASSTGGYEAFF
CDR3 DNA: TGTGCCAGCAGTACCGGGGGATACGAAGCTTTCTTT

J gene: TRBJ1-2
D gene: TRBD1
clone size: NA
V gene: TRBV20-1
CDR3 protein: CSAREGQGRGYGYTF
CDR3 DNA: TGCAGTGCTCGAGAGGGGCAGGGCAGGGGGTATGGCTACACCTTC

J gene: TRBJ1-2
D gene: NA
clone size: many
V gene: TRBV28
CDR3 protein: CASTSRSQGGYTF
CDR3 DNA: TGTGCCAGCACCTCAAGAAGTCAGGGAGGCTACACCTTC

J gene: TRBJ1-1
D gene: TRBD1
clone size: many
V gene: TRBV6-1
CDR3 protein: CASRSPGQGVPEAFF
CDR3 DNA: TGTGCCAGCAGGTCTCCGGGACAGGGGGTGCCTGAAGCTTTCTTT

J gene: TRBJ2-7
D gene: NA
clone size: NA
V gene: TRBV12-3/TRBV12-4
CDR3 protein: CASRPSGLLNEQYF
CDR3 DNA: TGTGCCAGCAGGCCCTCGGGACTCCTGAACGAGCAGTACTTC

J gene: TRBJ2-3
D gene: TRBD1
clone size: many
V gene: TRBV24-1
CDR3 protein: CATSARDRTTDTQYF
CDR3 DNA: TGTGCCACCAGTGCCCGGGACAGGACCACAGATACGCAGTATTTT

J gene: TRBJ2-2
D gene: TRBD1
clone size: NA
V gene: TRBV6-5
CDR3 protein: CASIPGTGNTGELFF
CDR3 DNA: TGTGCCAGCATTCCCGGGACAGGGAACACCGGGGAGCTGTTTTTT

J gene: TRBJ2-7
D gene: TRBD2
clone size: many
V gene: TRBV6-2/TRBV6-3
CDR3 protein: CASSFRLAGGDEQYF
CDR3 DNA: TGTGCCAGCAGTTTTCGACTAGCGGGAGGGGACGAGCAGTACTTC

J gene: TRBJ2-2
D gene: TRBD2
clone size: NA
V gene: TRBV7-8
CDR3 protein: CASSLSVTGGPGTGELFF
CDR3 DNA: TGTGCCAGCAGCTTAAGCGTCACGGGAGGGCCTGGCACCGGGGAGCTGTTTTTT

J gene: TRBJ2-1
D gene: TRBD2
clone size: few
V gene: TRBV3-1
CDR3 protein: CASSQYTGTSGRADEQFF
CDR3 DNA: TGTGCCAGCAGCCAGTATACCGGGACTAGCGGGAGGGCCGATGAGCAGTTCTTC

J gene: TRBJ2-1
D gene: NA
clone size: NA
V gene: TRBV5-1
CDR3 protein: CASSLQNRDEQFF
CDR3 DNA: TGCGCCAGCAGCTTGCAGAATAGGGATGAGCAGTTCTTC

J gene: TRBJ2-1
D gene: NA
clone size: few
V gene: TRBV12-3/TRBV12-4
CDR3 protein: CASSFRGFYEQFF
CDR3 DNA: TGTGCCAGCAGTTTCCGGGGGTTCTATGAGCAGTTCTTC

J gene: TRBJ2-7
D gene: TRBD1
clone size: many
V gene: TRBV3-1
CDR3 protein: CASSQERDRDHEQYF
CDR3 DNA: TGTGCCAGCAGCCAAGAACGGGACAGGGACCACGAGCAGTACTTC

J gene: TRBJ2-5
D gene: TRBD1
clone size: many
V gene: TRBV7-9
CDR3 protein: CASSSGTGGETQYF
CDR3 DNA: TGTGCCAGCAGCTCCGGGACAGGGGGAGAGACCCAGTACTTC

J gene: TRBJ1-2
D gene: TRBD1
clone size: many
V gene: TRBV15
CDR3 protein: CATSTGGAYGYTF
CDR3 DNA: TGTGCCACCAGCACAGGGGGCGCCTATGGCTACACCTTC

J gene: TRBJ1-6
D gene: NA
clone size: NA
V gene: TRBV7-2
CDR3 protein: CASSSIGGRRYSPLHF
CDR3 DNA: TGTGCCAGCAGCTCTATTGGGGGCCGTCGATATTCACCCCTCCACTTT

J gene: TRBJ1-1
D gene: NA
clone size: many
V gene: TRBV7-9
CDR3 protein: CASSSQGSSTEAFF
CDR3 DNA: TGTGCCAGCAGCTCTCAGGGATCAAGCACTGAAGCTTTCTTT

J gene: TRBJ2-7
D gene: NA
clone size: NA
V gene: TRBV11-2
CDR3 protein: CASSHPLSGVNPEPYEQYF
CDR3 DNA: TGTGCCAGCAGCCATCCCCTCTCCGGTGTAAACCCTGAGCCCTACGAGCAGTACTTC

J gene: TRBJ2-3
D gene: NA
clone size: NA
V gene: TRBV2
CDR3 protein: CASTLDSVTDTQYF
CDR3 DNA: TGTGCCAGCACCCTGGACAGTGTCACAGATACGCAGTATTTT

J gene: TRBJ1-1
D gene: NA
clone size: few
V gene: TRBV5-6
CDR3 protein: CASSFGSSGNTEAFF
CDR3 DNA: TGTGCCAGCAGCTTTGGATCCTCAGGGAACACTGAAGCTTTCTTT

J gene: TRBJ2-7
D gene: NA
clone size: few
V gene: TRBV14
CDR3 protein: CASSPIVDSYEQYF
CDR3 DNA: TGTGCCAGCAGCCCCATCGTAGACTCCTACGAGCAGTACTTC

J gene: TRBJ1-4
D gene: NA
clone size: many
V gene: TRBV14
CDR3 protein: CASSRSQGTEKLFF
CDR3 DNA: TGTGCCAGCAGCCGCTCACAGGGTACTGAAAAACTGTTTTTT

J gene: TRBJ2-5
D gene: TRBD2
clone size: many
V gene: TRBV9
CDR3 protein: CASSVGRREGLGETQYF
CDR3 DNA: TGTGCCAGCAGCGTAGGTCGTCGGGAGGGCCTGGGGGAGACCCAGTACTTC

J gene: TRBJ2-2
D gene: TRBD2
clone size: many
V gene: TRBV7-9
CDR3 protein: CASSFFLAGVPGELFF
CDR3 DNA: TGTGCCAGCAGCTTTTTTTTAGCGGGAGTACCCGGGGAGCTGTTTTTT

J gene: TRBJ1-1
D gene: TRBD1
clone size: few
V gene: TRBV11-2
CDR3 protein: CASRTTGGTEAFF
CDR3 DNA: TGTGCCAGCAGAACTACAGGGGGCACTGAAGCTTTCTTT

J gene: TRBJ1-5
D gene: NA
clone size: many
V gene: TRBV16
CDR3 protein: CASSESATGSKPQHF
CDR3 DNA: TGTGCCAGCAGCGAATCGGCGACAGGTTCCAAGCCCCAGCATTTT

J gene: TRBJ2-7
D gene: NA
clone size: NA
V gene: TRBV10-3
CDR3 protein: CATTAASLGEQYF
CDR3 DNA: TGTGCCACCACCGCGGCTTCTCTGGGGGAGCAGTACTTC

J gene: TRBJ2-2
D gene: NA
clone size: few
V gene: TRBV29-1
CDR3 protein: CSGGAAPNTGELFF
CDR3 DNA: TGCAGCGGAGGGGCAGCCCCGAACACCGGGGAGCTGTTTTTT

J gene: TRBJ1-5
D gene: TRBD1
clone size: many
V gene: TRBV28
CDR3 protein: CASSSLPGTGDQPQHF
CDR3 DNA: TGTGCCAGCAGCTCCCTTCCCGGGACAGGGGATCAGCCCCAGCATTTT

J gene: TRBJ1-1
D gene: NA
clone size: NA
V gene: TRBV12-3/TRBV12-4
CDR3 protein: CASSLEAGAFF
CDR3 DNA: TGTGCCAGCAGTTTAGAGGCCGGAGCTTTCTTT

J gene: TRBJ1-4
D gene: TRBD1
clone size: few
V gene: TRBV25-1
CDR3 protein: CASRLQGREKLFF
CDR3 DNA: TGTGCCAGCAGACTACAGGGGCGGGAAAAACTGTTTTTT